This is a list of T cell receptor beta chains from one sample in a study of shared clonotypes between healthy human individuals. Some clones are missing from TCRdb's copy, which holds only in-frame ones; the method was immunoSEQ multiplex PCR. Seen here are about 2.1 million clones, about 94% observed once, and the top ten hold 1.5% to 2%. The sample was naive CD8+ T cells from PBMCs. These receptors were collected from a man younger than 30 in good health. Some clones in this sample may be carry-over from other donors' samples. The CDR3 runs from the conserved cysteine through the conserved F or W. A D gene is named only where the DNA matches it firmly. Clone size is not always given. Where it is, it says once, few, many or a class for expanded clones.

TRBJ1-2,TRBV28,once,NA,CASSLFISSTPGGYTF,TGTGCCAGCAGTTTATTTATCAGCTCAACCCCCGGGGGCTACACCTTC
TRBJ2-2,TRBV6-5,NA,TRBD1,CASKQGQGNTGELFF,TGTGCCAGCAAACAGGGGCAGGGGAACACCGGGGAGCTGTTTTTT
TRBJ2-2,TRBV5-4,NA,NA,CASSWEGTGELFF,TGTGCCAGCAGCTGGGAAGGTACCGGGGAGCTGTTTTTT
TRBJ2-5,TRBV6-1,once,NA,CASSDRGGQETQYF,TGTGCCAGCAGTGATAGGGGGGGGCAAGAGACCCAGTACTTC
TRBJ2-7,TRBV5-1,few,NA,CASNLDDYEQYF,TGCGCCAGCAACCTTGATGACTACGAGCAGTACTTC
TRBJ2-5,TRBV10-1,NA,NA,CASSKPAAQYF,TGCGCCAGCTCCAAGCCGGCAGCCCAGTACTTC
TRBJ1-5,TRBV28,NA,NA,CASSFEDTSRPQHF,TGTGCCAGCAGTTTCGAGGACACCTCCCGGCCCCAGCATTTT
TRBJ2-3,TRBV2,NA,NA,CASILAEYSTDTQYF,TGTGCCAGCATCTTAGCGGAGTATAGCACAGATACGCAGTATTTT
TRBJ2-2,TRBV4-2,NA,TRBD2,CASSQGSGSGTGELFF,TGTGCCAGCAGCCAAGGAAGCGGGAGCGGGACCGGGGAGCTGTTTTTT
TRBJ1-2,TRBV7-9,NA,NA,CASSLDRVWYTF,TGTGCCAGCAGCTTAGACAGGGTGTGGTACACCTTC
TRBJ2-7,TRBV6-5,NA,TRBD1,CASSYGYGDSRDEQYF,TGTGCCAGCAGTTACGGGTATGGGGACAGTCGAGACGAGCAGTACTTC
TRBJ2-7,TRBV30,once,NA,CAWSAFQSYEQYF,TGTGCCTGGAGTGCCTTCCAATCCTACGAGCAGTACTTC
TRBJ1-1,TRBV7-6,NA,NA,CASSTLMNTEAFF,TGTGCCAGCAGCACTCTTATGAACACTGAAGCTTTCTTT
TRBJ2-1,TRBV27,NA,TRBD1,CASRPWTGEQFF,TGTGCCAGCAGGCCCTGGACAGGAGAGCAGTTCTTC
TRBJ2-7,TRBV19,NA,NA,CASSIAGVGEQYF,TGTGCCAGTAGTATAGCGGGAGTTGGGGAGCAGTACTTC
TRBJ1-1,TRBV13,NA,NA,CASSLGGVQVMNTEAFF,TGTGCCAGCAGCTTAGGAGGCGTCCAGGTCATGAACACTGAAGCTTTCTTT
TRBJ2-3,TRBV5-1,NA,TRBD1,CASSLAFGRGPTDTQYF,TGCGCCAGCAGCTTGGCCTTTGGCAGGGGGCCCACAGATACGCAGTATTTT
TRBJ2-7,TRBV28,NA,NA,CASSLGSVVYEQYF,TGTGCCAGCAGTTTGGGCTCGGTCGTCTACGAGCAGTACTTC
TRBJ1-1,TRBV10-3,NA,NA,CAISESNRDHTEAFF,TGTGCCATCAGTGAGTCGAACAGGGACCACACTGAAGCTTTCTTT
TRBJ2-7,TRBV25-1,once,NA,CASIAAGAGYEQYF,TGTGCCAGCATCGCGGCAGGGGCGGGCTACGAGCAGTACTTC
TRBJ2-7,TRBV27,NA,NA,CASSLAVGDEQYF,TGTGCCAGCAGTTTAGCGGTGGGAGACGAGCAGTACTTC
TRBJ2-2,TRBV27,NA,TRBD1,CASSWGQGTTGELFF,TGTGCCAGCAGTTGGGGACAGGGGACCACCGGGGAGCTGTTTTTT
TRBJ2-7,TRBV11-2,NA,NA,CASSSSHGRELIYEQYF,TGTGCCAGCAGCTCCTCCCACGGCAGGGAACTCATCTACGAGCAGTACTTC
TRBJ2-5,TRBV28,once,TRBD1,CASRDTGGEETQYF,TGTGCCAGCAGGGATACAGGGGGCGAGGAGACCCAGTACTTC
TRBJ2-7,TRBV7-2,NA,NA,CASSLGYYEQYF,TGTGCCAGCAGCTTGGGATACTACGAGCAGTACTTC
TRBJ1-4,TRBV2,NA,NA,CASRTGRGTNEKLFF,TGTGCCAGCAGAACAGGGCGGGGAACTAATGAAAAACTGTTTTTT
TRBJ2-7,TRBV28,NA,TRBD1,CASSLVDRGKQYF,TGTGCCAGCAGTTTAGTCGACAGGGGAAAGCAGTACTTC
TRBJ2-7,TRBV4-1,NA,NA,CASSPGQSRAYEQYF,TGCGCCAGCAGCCCCGGACAGTCTAGGGCGTACGAGCAGTACTTC
TRBJ2-7,TRBV11-2,NA,NA,CASSLESAYEQYF,TGTGCCAGCAGCTTAGAGTCAGCCTACGAGCAGTACTTC
TRBJ1-2,TRBV10-3,NA,NA,CAIRTQGIGYTF,TGTGCCATCCGAACACAGGGCATTGGCTACACCTTC
TRBJ1-5,TRBV30,NA,NA,CAWSAGSGQPQHF,TGTGCCTGGAGCGCAGGGTCCGGGCAGCCCCAGCATTTT
TRBJ2-1,TRBV5-1,NA,TRBD1,CASSSRQGAGGDEQFF,TGCGCCAGCAGCTCTCGACAGGGGGCGGGTGGGGATGAGCAGTTCTTC
TRBJ2-1,TRBV6-5,NA,NA,CASSYSRAASEQFF,TGTGCCAGCAGTTACTCCAGGGCTGCGTCTGAGCAGTTCTTC
TRBJ2-1,TRBV6-5,NA,NA,CASSYSSSRNEQFF,TGTGCCAGCAGTTACTCGAGTTCCCGCAATGAGCAGTTCTTC
TRBJ2-5,TRBV9,NA,NA,CASSARAYQETQYF,TGTGCCAGCAGCGCTAGGGCGTACCAAGAGACCCAGTACTTC